The rows below give T cell receptor beta chains drawn from one sample of a study of blood T cell repertoires in COVID-19. The data were produced by immunoSEQ multiplex PCR, yet TCRdb's version contains in-frame clones alone and is incomplete. The data show under 75,000 clones, over 70% seen once. Sequencing used peripheral blood. All receptors come from a human donor in a cohort sampled during active COVID-19. Each CDR3 is given with its conserved first and last residue. Each record gives: V gene, J gene, D gene, CDR3 DNA, CDR3 protein. The D gene is left open where the match is weak.

TRBV12-3/TRBV12-4,TRBJ2-7,TRBD2,TGTGCCAGCAGTTACGGCGGGAGCTACGAGCAGTACTTC,CASSYGGSYEQYF
TRBV6-1,TRBJ2-3,.,TGTGCCAGCAGTGATGGGCAGTTCAAGCCAGATACGCAGTATTTT,CASSDGQFKPDTQYF
TRBV27,TRBJ1-5,TRBD1,TGTGCCAGCAGTTTATATTTTACAGGGGGATATCAGCCCCAGCATTTT,CASSLYFTGGYQPQHF
TRBV4-3,TRBJ1-1,.,TGCGCCAGCAGCCGATATACCGGGACGGGAGGGTCCACTGAAGCTTTCTTT,CASSRYTGTGGSTEAFF
TRBV7-2,TRBJ2-1,TRBD2,TGTGCCAGCACCCGCCGGGAGGGCCCCTACAATGAGCAGTTCTTC,CASTRREGPYNEQFF
TRBV3-1/TRBV3-2,TRBJ2-7,.,TGTGCCAGCAGCCTACGTCCAGGGTTGATGGACGAGCAGTACTTC,CASSLRPGLMDEQYF
TRBV27,TRBJ1-1,TRBD1,TGTGCCAGCAGTCCGACAGGGGGCCGGGACACTGAAGCTTTCTTT,CASSPTGGRDTEAFF
TRBV7-3,TRBJ2-1,TRBD2,TGTGCCAGCAGCTTATCGGGAGGGCCAGTAAATGAGCAGTTCTTC,CASSLSGGPVNEQFF
TRBV4-1,TRBJ2-7,TRBD2,TGCGCCAGCAGCCGAAATAGCGGGGGGACCTACGAGCAGTACTTC,CASSRNSGGTYEQYF
TRBV5-1,TRBJ2-1,TRBD1,TGCGCCAGCAGCTTGGCCGGGGACAGGGCTTACAATGAGCAGTTCTTC,CASSLAGDRAYNEQFF